This entry describes one T cell receptor (beta chain). No antigen is known for it. Base qualities were left out, and no much larger clone turns up one base away. This record belongs to a study of blood T cell repertoires in COVID-19 (dated by TCRdb to the early 2020s). About the investigation overall: The collaborator samples originated in the United States, Italy and Spain and spanned the acute and convalescent phases of COVID-19. The material from the prospective study consisted of cDNA or gDNA derived from T cells, B-cell-depleted T cells, or PBMCs. Deeply sampled blood TCRbeta repertoires from subjects exposed to, actively infected with, or recovered from COVID-19 were included in the dataset. The repertoires were made available in a free public database intended to serve as a resource for research on the immune response to SARS-CoV-2. The samples were drawn from two sources: the first 160 participants of the ongoing ImmuneRACE study, and 1,200 or so subjects contributed by 6 global collaborators. Nearly every sample came with metadata listing a de-identified subject ID, COVID-19 status, age in years and sex. HLA class I and class II types, where available, came from metadata supplied by the sample provider rather than from assay-based typing.

In the prospective study, participants were 18 to 89 years old, resided in fewer than 25 geographic areas of the United States, and were enrolled through a virtual design. In the prospective study, participants were assigned to cohorts based on the clinical history participants reported in a screening survey and a study questionnaire. ImmuneRACE Cohort 3 recovered participants were defined by two consecutive negative NP/OP PCR tests, healthcare professional clearance, or symptom resolution. In the prospective study, mobile phlebotomists collected whole blood, serum and a nasopharyngeal or oropharyngeal swab from each participant. Prospective study participants could optionally give additional blood draws and questionnaires over an approximately 2-month period. Prospective study blood samples were shipped either frozen or at room temperature before DNA extraction. The V and J ends are trimmed by 4 bases and 14 bases, leaving 15 bases between them. The CDR3 runs 12 residues from the cysteine to the phenylalanine. Of all the DNA, just the CDR3 is kept, 36 bases in frame from base 1. The germline V gene gives CDR1 as MNHEY and CDR2 as SVGEGT.

TCRbeta CDR3 regions were amplified from genomic DNA using the immunoSEQ Assay, a bias-controlled multiplex PCR. As for how the authors treated the data: Nucleated cell counts per sample were estimated from amplification of reference gene primers within the assay. To quantify the absolute abundance of each unique TCRbeta CDR3 rearrangement, sequence reads were collapsed and filtered. Productive Simpson clonality was computed per sample as the square root of Simpson's diversity index over productive rearrangements. The table comes from immuneACCESS by way of TCRdb, which keeps in-frame sequences with V and J called. Part of the clones is missing from these tables; in studies checked, under half for an unresolved V gene and the rest for unknown reasons. That table gives V, J and clone size, and the DNA gave D and trimming. Counted in this sample were approximately 210,000 clones; under 90% of them appeared once. The ten most abundant clones make up roughly 3.5% of the sample.

The paper as a whole reports these results and caveats: The quantity of clinical and demographic metadata differed by source and by participant and was supplied without curation.

The V and J segments used are TRBV6-2 or TRBV6-3 and TRBJ2-1; TRBD1 is a weak D gene call, 5 bases matching. The sequencing input was PBMCs or T cells enriched from blood (not recorded which). This clonotype was obtained from a woman aged 60-75 years who had recovered from COVID-19. The nucleotide sequence reads as follows: TGTGCCAGCAGTTCCCACCAGGGTACGGAGTTCTTC. Translated, it gives CASSSHQGTEFF.